This T cell receptor (beta chain) comes out of a study of T cells in Graves' hyperthyroidism and ophthalmopathy. Researchers barred patients who had uncontrolled infection, other autoimmune disease, pregnancy or lactation. Source material for PBMCs was more than 7.5 ml fresh peripheral blood. RNA transcripts gave rise to amplified TCR beta CDR3 regions. Researchers ran a first-round RT-PCR on the TCR CDR3 using the HTBI primer set. Using its own MiXCR run on the multiplex PCR reads, TCRdb lists one record per CDR3 protein. This sample has 500,000 to 800,000 distinct CDR3 sequences, with more than 14% found just once. CDR1 is LNHDA, CDR2 SQIVND, per germline (reference sequence). V lost 1 base, J lost 8 bases, and 15 bases lay in between. The CDR3 is made up of 15 amino acids.

This clonotype originated in a woman aged 45-65 years with Graves' ophthalmopathy. The material sequenced was blood. V usage is TRBV19 and J usage is TRBJ2-1, with D uncertain. CDR3 coding DNA: TGTGCCAGTAGTATAGTTGTGGGCTACCTGGATGAGCAGTTCTTC. Its protein product is CASSIVVGYLDEQFF.